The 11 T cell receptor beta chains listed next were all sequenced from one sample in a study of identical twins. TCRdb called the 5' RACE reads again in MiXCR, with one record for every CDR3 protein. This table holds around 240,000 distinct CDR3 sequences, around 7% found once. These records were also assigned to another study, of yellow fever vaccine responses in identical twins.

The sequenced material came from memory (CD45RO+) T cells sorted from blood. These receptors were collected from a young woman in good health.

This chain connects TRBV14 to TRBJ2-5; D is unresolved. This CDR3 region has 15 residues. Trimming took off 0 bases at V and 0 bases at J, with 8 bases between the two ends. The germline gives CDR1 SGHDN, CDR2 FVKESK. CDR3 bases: TGTGCCAGCAGCCAAGATCAGACGGACCAAGAGACCCAGTACTTC. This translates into CASSQDQTDQETQYF.

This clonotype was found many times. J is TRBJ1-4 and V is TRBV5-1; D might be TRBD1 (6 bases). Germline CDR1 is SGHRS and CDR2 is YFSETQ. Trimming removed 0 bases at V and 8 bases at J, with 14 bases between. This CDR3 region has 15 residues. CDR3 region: CASSLAGGQGEKLFF. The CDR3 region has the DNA TGCGCCAGCAGCTTGGCCGGGGGACAAGGCGAAAAACTGTTTTTT.

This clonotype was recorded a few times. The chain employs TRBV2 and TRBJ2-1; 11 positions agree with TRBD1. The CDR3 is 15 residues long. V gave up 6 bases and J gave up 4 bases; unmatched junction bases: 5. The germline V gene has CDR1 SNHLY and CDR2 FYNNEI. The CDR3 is CASSRTGGTYNEQFF. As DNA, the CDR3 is TGTGCCAGCAGCCGGACAGGGGGCACGTACAATGAGCAGTTCTTC.

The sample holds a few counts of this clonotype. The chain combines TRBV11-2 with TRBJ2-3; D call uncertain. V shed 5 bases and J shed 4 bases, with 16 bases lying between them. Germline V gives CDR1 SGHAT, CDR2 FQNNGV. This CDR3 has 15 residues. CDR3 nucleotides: TGTGCCAGCAGCCCGACGGTTTCTGGGGCAGATACGCAGTATTTT. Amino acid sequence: CASSPTVSGADTQYF.

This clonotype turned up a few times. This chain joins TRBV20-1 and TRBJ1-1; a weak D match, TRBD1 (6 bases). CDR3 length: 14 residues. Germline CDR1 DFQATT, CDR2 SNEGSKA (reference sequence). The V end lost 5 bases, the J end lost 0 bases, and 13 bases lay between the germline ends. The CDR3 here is CSAGGWTVNTEAFF. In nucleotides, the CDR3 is TGCAGTGCTGGGGGCTGGACGGTGAACACTGAAGCTTTCTTT.

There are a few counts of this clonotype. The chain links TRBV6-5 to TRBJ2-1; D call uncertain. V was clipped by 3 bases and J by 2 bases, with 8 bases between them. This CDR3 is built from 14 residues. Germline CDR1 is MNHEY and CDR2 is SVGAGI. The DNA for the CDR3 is TGTGCCAGCAGTTATGGGTACACCTACAATGAGCAGTTCTTC. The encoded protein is CASSYGYTYNEQFF.

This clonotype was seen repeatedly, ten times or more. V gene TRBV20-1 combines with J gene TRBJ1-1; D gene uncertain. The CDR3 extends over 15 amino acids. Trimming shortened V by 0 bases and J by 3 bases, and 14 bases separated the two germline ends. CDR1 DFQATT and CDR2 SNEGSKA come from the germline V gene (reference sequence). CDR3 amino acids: CSARDEVNSYTEAFF. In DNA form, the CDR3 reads TGCAGTGCTAGAGATGAGGTTAACAGTTACACTGAAGCTTTCTTT.

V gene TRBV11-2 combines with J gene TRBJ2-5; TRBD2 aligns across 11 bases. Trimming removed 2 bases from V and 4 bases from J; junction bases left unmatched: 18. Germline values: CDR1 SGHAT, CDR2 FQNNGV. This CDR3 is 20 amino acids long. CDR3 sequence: CASSLLPFPSVGLAGETQYF. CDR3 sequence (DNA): TGTGCCAGCAGCTTACTACCGTTCCCTAGCGTCGGACTAGCGGGAGAGACCCAGTACTTC.

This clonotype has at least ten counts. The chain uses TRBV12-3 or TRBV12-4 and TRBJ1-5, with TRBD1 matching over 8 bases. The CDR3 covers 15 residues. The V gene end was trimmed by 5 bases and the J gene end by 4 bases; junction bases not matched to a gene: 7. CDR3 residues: CASSQGALSNQPQHF. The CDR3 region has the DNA TGTGCCAGCAGTCAGGGGGCTTTATCTAATCAGCCCCAGCATTTT.

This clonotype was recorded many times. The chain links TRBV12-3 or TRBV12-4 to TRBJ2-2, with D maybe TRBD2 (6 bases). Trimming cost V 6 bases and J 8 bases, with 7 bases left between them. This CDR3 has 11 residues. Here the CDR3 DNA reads TGTGCCAGCAGGCTAGCGGGGGAGCTGTTTTTT. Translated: CASRLAGELFF.

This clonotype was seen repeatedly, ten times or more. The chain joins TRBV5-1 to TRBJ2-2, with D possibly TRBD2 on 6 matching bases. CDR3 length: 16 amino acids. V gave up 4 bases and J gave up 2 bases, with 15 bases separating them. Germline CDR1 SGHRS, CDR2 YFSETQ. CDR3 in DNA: TGCGCCAGCAGCGATGGGACTTGGATTAACACCGGGGAGCTGTTTTTT. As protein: CASSDGTWINTGELFF.